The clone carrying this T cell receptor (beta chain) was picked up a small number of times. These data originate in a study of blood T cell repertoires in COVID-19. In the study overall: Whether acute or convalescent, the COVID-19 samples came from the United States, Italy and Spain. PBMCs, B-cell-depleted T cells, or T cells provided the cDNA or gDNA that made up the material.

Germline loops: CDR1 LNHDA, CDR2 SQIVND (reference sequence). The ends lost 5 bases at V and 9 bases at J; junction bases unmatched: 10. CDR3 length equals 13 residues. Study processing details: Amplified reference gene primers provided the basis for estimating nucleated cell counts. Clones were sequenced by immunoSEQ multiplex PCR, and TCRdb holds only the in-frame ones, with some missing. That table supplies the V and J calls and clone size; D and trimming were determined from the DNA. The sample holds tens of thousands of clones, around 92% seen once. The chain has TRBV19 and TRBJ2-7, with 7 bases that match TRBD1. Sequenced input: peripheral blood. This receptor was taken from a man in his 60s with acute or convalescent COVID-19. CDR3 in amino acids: CASSDRTGQGQYF. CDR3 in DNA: TGTGCCAGTAGTGACAGGACAGGCCAAGGGCAGTACTTC.